The 7 T cell receptor beta chains in this list originate from one sample, sequenced in a study of blood T cell repertoires in COVID-19. TCRdb's copy holds only in-frame clones and misses some; the assay was immunoSEQ multiplex PCR. Of roughly 280,000 clones detected, under 90% appear once; the ten largest clones hold less than 2.5%. The sample was peripheral blood. The source of these receptors is a man aged 50-60 years with acute or convalescent COVID-19.

V is TRBV12-3 or TRBV12-4 and J is TRBJ1-5; D may be TRBD1 (5 bases). V dropped 6 bases and J dropped 4 bases, with 10 bases sitting between them. The CDR3 is 13 amino acids. The CDR3 reads CASSLDRNQPQHF. In nucleotides, the CDR3 is TGTGCCAGCAGCCTCGACAGAAATCAGCCCCAGCATTTT.

This clone was seen a few times. The rearrangement joins TRBV18 to TRBJ2-5; tentatively, D is TRBD1 (5 bases). Trimming took 4 bases from V and 4 from J, leaving 10 bases between them. Germline CDR1 KGHSH, CDR2 LQKENI. The CDR3 is 13 amino acids. CDR3: CASSLRVGETQYF. CDR3 coding DNA: TGTGCCAGCTCACTCAGGGTGGGAGAGACCCAGTACTTC. Full variable domain (outside the CDR3, taken from reference TRBV18 and TRBJ2-5): NAGVMQNPRHLVRRRGQEARLRCSPMKGHSHVYWYRQLPEEGLKFMVYLQKENIIDESGMPKERFSAEFPKEGPSILRIQQVVRGDSAAYFCASSLRVGETQYFGPGTRLLVL.

CDR3 nucleotide sequence: TGTGCCAGCAGCTTGAGCGGGGTTAGCAATCAGCCCCAGCATTTT. This translates into CASSLSGVSNQPQHF. The J gene is TRBJ1-5, the V gene TRBV5-4; unclear D gene. The V end was cut by 1 base, the J end by 0 bases, with 8 bases between. CDR1 SGHNT and CDR2 YYREEE come from the germline V gene (reference sequence). This CDR3 is built from 15 residues.

The chain has TRBV11-3 and TRBJ1-3, with 7 bases aligning to TRBD1. Germline lookup yields CDR1 SGHNT and CDR2 YENEEA. CDR3 size: 14 residues. Trimming removed 4 bases from V and 2 bases from J; junction bases left unmatched: 2. The CDR3 loop reads CASSSTGAGNTIYF. In DNA, the CDR3 is TGTGCCAGCAGCTCCACAGGGGCTGGAAACACCATATATTTT.

The J gene is TRBJ1-1, the V gene TRBV5-1; TRBD1 might be the D (5 bases). Trimming took 2 bases from V and 2 from J, leaving 7 bases between them. Germline V gives CDR1 SGHRS, CDR2 YFSETQ. This CDR3 region has 13 residues. CDR3 region: CASSFRANTEAFF. CDR3 nucleotide sequence: TGCGCCAGCAGCTTCAGGGCAAACACTGAAGCTTTCTTT.

A few counts support this clone. V is TRBV2 and J is TRBJ2-5, with a possible D match to TRBD1 (6 bases). V lost 7 bases and J 5 bases, leaving 14 bases between the germline ends. From germline, CDR1 is SNHLY and CDR2 FYNNEI. The CDR3 length is 13 residues. CDR3 in amino acids: CASNRGIGETQYF. The CDR3 DNA follows: TGTGCCAGCAATAGGGGGATCGGGGAGACCCAGTACTTC.

The rearrangement joins TRBV5-4 to TRBJ2-7; 8 bases line up with TRBD1. The germline V gene encodes CDR1 SGHNT and CDR2 YYREEE (reference sequence). Trimming removed 1 base from V and 5 bases from J; junction bases left unmatched: 2. The CDR3 sequence is 13 residues long. The CDR3: CASSLTGGNEQYF. The CDR3, as DNA: TGTGCCAGCAGCTTGACAGGGGGAAACGAGCAGTACTTC.